This entry lists 10 T cell receptor beta chains sequenced from one sample in a study of CD8 T cells in Susac syndrome. When the RNA was reverse transcribed, random hexamers were used with an input of about 0.5 to 1 ug. TCRdb independently ran MiXCR on the immunoSEQ multiplex PCR reads; one entry per CDR3 protein. Found here are under 350,000 distinct CDR3 sequences, about 90% of them singletons; the top ten hold about 0.07%. Sequenced: CD4+ T cells from PBMCs. These receptors were collected from a human donor with multiple sclerosis.

The chain combines TRBV5-1 with TRBJ1-2, with unresolved D. Trimming pared 1 base from V and 7 bases from J, leaving 11 bases between. Germline V CDR1 and CDR2: SGHRS, YFSETQ. The CDR3 sequence is 13 residues long. The CDR3 loop is CASSLTHSSGYTF. CDR3 bases: TGCGCCAGCAGCTTGACTCACAGTTCTGGCTACACCTTC.

In DNA form, the CDR3 reads TGTGCCAGCTCACCCCTACCGGATGAAGCTTTCTTT. This encodes CASSPLPDEAFF. The rearrangement joins TRBV18 to TRBJ1-1, with D unclear. The length of the CDR3 is 12 residues. Germline V gives CDR1 KGHSH, CDR2 LQKENI. The ends were cut back, 3 bases at V and 7 bases at J, with 9 bases in the middle.

This rearrangement joins TRBV7-2 to TRBJ2-2, with a weak D call TRBD2 (7 bases). The CDR3 consists of 15 residues. In germline, CDR1 is SGHTA, CDR2 FQGNSA. V shed 5 bases and J shed 4 bases, with 14 bases lying between them. CDR3 bases: TGTGCCAGCAGCGGACTAGGACAGCTCACCGGGGAGCTGTTTTTT. Encoded protein: CASSGLGQLTGELFF. The complete variable domain, with remaining parts taken from reference TRBV7-2 and TRBJ2-2, reads GAGVSQSPSNKVTEKGKDVELRCDPISGHTALYWYRQSLGQGLEFLIYFQGNSAPDKSGLPSDRFSAERTGGSVSTLTIQRTQQEDSAVYLCASSGLGQLTGELFFGEGSRLTVL.

V is TRBV20-1 and J is TRBJ2-1; TRBD2 agrees at 10 bases. Germline loops: CDR1 DFQATT, CDR2 SNEGSKA (reference sequence). The trim removed 5 bases at V and 3 bases at J, leaving 4 bases unmatched. This CDR3 is built from 14 residues. The CDR3 reads CSAARTSGYNEQFF. The CDR3 DNA sequence: TGCAGTGCTGCACGGACTAGCGGCTACAATGAGCAGTTCTTC.

The rearrangement uses TRBV19 and TRBJ2-1; possibly TRBD1 for D (5 bases). Germline-derived CDR1 and CDR2 are LNHDA and SQIVND (reference sequence). This CDR3 is built from 13 residues. V was shortened by 4 bases and J by 10 bases, with 14 bases between the two germline ends. This chain's CDR3 is CASSNRPTQEQFF. The CDR3 DNA reads TGTGCCAGTAGTAACAGGCCGACCCAAGAGCAGTTCTTC.

The rearrangement joins TRBV20-1 to TRBJ2-7, with D perhaps assigned TRBD1 or TRBD2 (6 bases each). Looked up from germline, CDR1 is DFQATT and CDR2 is SNEGSKA (reference sequence). The CDR3 spans 14 residues. The V and J ends lost 6 bases and 6 bases respectively, with 21 bases between them. The CDR3 coding sequence is TGCAGTGCACGAGCCGGGGGCCAATTATCCGAGCAGTACTTC. It yields the protein CSARAGGQLSEQYF.

The CDR3 reads CASSHGQVYNTGELFF. DNA for the CDR3: TGTGCCAGCAGTCATGGACAGGTTTACAACACCGGGGAGCTGTTTTTT. The chain joins TRBV12-3 or TRBV12-4 to TRBJ2-2, with TRBD1 identical over 7 bases. The CDR3 extends over 16 amino acids. J gave up 2 bases and V 5 bases, and 8 bases lay outside the gene matches.

The CDR3 DNA reads as TGTGCCAGCAGCTTATCAGGGTTTAGGACAGATACGCAGTATTTT. Amino acid sequence: CASSLSGFRTDTQYF. The chain uses TRBV7-9 and TRBJ2-3; D may be TRBD1 (5 bases). The germline V and J ends were trimmed by 2 bases and 3 bases, with 12 bases remaining between them. Germline V gene sequence: CDR1 SEHNR, CDR2 FQNEAQ (reference sequence). The CDR3 runs 15 residues.

CDR3 region: CASSVGVGGHLETQYF. The CDR3 nucleotides are TGTGCCAGCAGCGTAGGAGTGGGGGGGCACCTAGAGACCCAGTACTTC. This chain links TRBV9 with TRBJ2-5; possibly TRBD2 for D (7 bases). The V end lost 0 bases, the J end lost 4 bases, and 16 bases lay between the germline ends. Germline assignment: CDR1 SGDLS and CDR2 YYNGEE. The CDR3 spans 16 residues.

The chain joins TRBV18 to TRBJ2-1, with D unresolved. Trimming took off 6 bases at V and 3 bases at J, with 15 bases between the two ends. CDR3 size: 15 residues. CDR1 is KGHSH and CDR2 is LQKENI in the germline V gene. The CDR3 nucleotides read TGTGCCAGCTCCCCTTTCGGGCACGGCTACAATGAGCAGTTCTTC. This encodes CASSPFGHGYNEQFF.